The 32 T cell receptor beta chains below were found in one sample sequenced in a study of spatial heterogeneity in lung cancer. TCRdb analysed the 5' RACE reads with MiXCR anew, one entry per CDR3 protein. The sample records 7,000 to 10,000 distinct CDR3 sequences, roughly 15% being singletons. Time point of the sample: sample taken at primary tumor resection. Here the sequenced sample was normal lung tissue next to the tumor, taken at surgery. The origin of the receptors is a male donor with early-stage non-small cell lung cancer.

The chain carries TRBV7-2 and TRBJ1-1, with D uncertain. Germline V gene data show CDR1 as SGHTA and CDR2 as FQGNSA. This CDR3 region has 16 residues. Trimming took off 0 bases at V and 3 bases at J, with 14 bases between the two ends. The CDR3 region has the DNA TGTGCCAGCAGCTTAGCGGGTGGTTTTGGGTACACTGAAGCTTTCTTT. Its protein is CASSLAGGFGYTEAFF.

This clonotype is classed as medium-sized (0.01 to 0.1%). V and J are TRBV7-2 and TRBJ2-7, with D tentatively TRBD2 (6 bases). Trimming took off 5 bases at V and 2 bases at J, with 16 bases between the two ends. Germline values: CDR1 SGHTA, CDR2 FQGNSA. The CDR3 length is 15 residues. CDR3 region: CASSPHPGEAYEQYF. The DNA for the CDR3 is TGTGCCAGCAGCCCTCACCCCGGGGAGGCCTACGAGCAGTACTTC.

This clonotype is judged large. This chain connects TRBV3-1 to TRBJ1-5; D is unresolved. From germline, CDR1 is LGHDT and CDR2 YNNKEL (reference sequence). V was shortened by 2 bases and J by 5 bases, with 7 bases between the two germline ends. This CDR3 has 13 amino acids. Written as DNA, the CDR3 is TGTGCCAGCAGCCAATCTGGGGATCAGCCCCAGCATTTT. As protein: CASSQSGDQPQHF.

The rearrangement joins TRBV28 to TRBJ2-7; no reliable D call. The ends were cut back, 1 base at V and 5 bases at J, with 6 bases in the middle. CDR3 length equals 12 residues. CDR1 and CDR2 from the germline V gene are MDHEN and SYDVKM. The CDR3 sequence: CASSLYENEQYF. Here the CDR3 DNA reads TGTGCCAGCAGTTTATATGAGAACGAGCAGTACTTC. Supplemented by reference TRBV28 and TRBJ2-7, the full variable domain reads DVKVTQSSRYLVKRTGEKVFLECVQDMDHENMFWYRQDPGLGLRLIYFSYDVKMKEKGDIPEGYSVSREKKERFSLILESASTNQTSMYLCASSLYENEQYFGPGTRLTVT.

With respect to this clonotype: A much larger clonotype is one base distant, so this may be a read error. V is TRBV7-6 and J is TRBJ2-1; 8 bases match TRBD2. With V trimmed by 2 bases and J by 2 bases, 2 bases remained unmatched. This CDR3 comprises 15 residues. CDR1 is SGHVS, CDR2 FNYEAQ, per germline. CDR3 DNA sequence: TGTGCCAGCAGCTTACGACTAGCGCCCTACAATGAGCAGTTCTTC. It is translated as CASSLRLAPYNEQFF.

This clonotype showed up just a few times. This chain connects TRBV5-5 to TRBJ2-7; 11 bases map to TRBD2. The germline CDR1 and CDR2 sequences are SGHKS and YYEKEE (reference sequence). The CDR3 has 14 residues. J gave up 6 bases and V 1 base, and 3 bases lay outside the gene matches. CDR3 nucleotide sequence: TGTGCCAGCAGCTTGTGGCTAGCGGGAGGCGAGCAGTACTTC. Translating gives CASSLWLAGGEQYF. Using reference TRBV5-5 and TRBJ2-7 for the parts outside the CDR3, the full variable domain is DAGVTQSPTHLIKTRGQQVTLRCSPISGHKSVSWYQQVLGQGPQFIFQYYEKEERGRGNFPDRFSARQFPNYSSELNVNALLLGDSALYLCASSLWLAGGEQYFGPGTRLTVT.

Turning to this clonotype: A much larger clone differs by one base, so this may be a read error. The conserved final phenylalanine or tryptophan is absent from the CDR3, which likely points to a read error. The chain combines TRBV6-6 with TRBJ2-3; weak D call: TRBD2 (6 bases). Per the germline V gene, CDR1 is MNHNY and CDR2 is SVGAGI (reference sequence). The length of the CDR3 is 15 residues. V shed 5 bases and J shed 2 bases, with 14 bases lying between them. CDR3 nucleotides: TGTGCCAGCAGTAAGGGACTTTCAGCCACAGATACGCAGTATTTG. This encodes CASSKGLSATDTQYL.

The rearrangement links TRBV7-9 to TRBJ2-3; 7 bases are a match to TRBD2. After removal of 5 bases from V and 1 base from J, the junction contained 6 bases not matched to a gene. The CDR3 has 15 residues. The V gene's germline CDR1 is SEHNR and CDR2 FQNEAQ (reference sequence). The CDR3 spells CASSPFAGGTDTQYF. As DNA, the CDR3 is TGTGCCAGCAGCCCTTTTGCGGGGGGCACAGATACGCAGTATTTT.

This clonotype appeared many times. The genes are TRBV7-9 and TRBJ2-7, with TRBD2 identical over 8 bases. Germline values: CDR1 SEHNR, CDR2 FQNEAQ (reference sequence). J was trimmed by 4 bases and V by 3 bases; bases with no gene match: 5. The CDR3 is 14 residues long. CDR3 nucleotide sequence: TGTGCCAGCAGCTTTAGCGGGAACCAATACGAGCAGTACTTC. Encoded protein: CASSFSGNQYEQYF.

CDR3 in DNA: TGCAGTGCTAGTTCCCCCACACGAAAGGACAATGAGCAGTTCTTC. As protein: CSASSPTRKDNEQFF. The chain combines TRBV20-1 with TRBJ2-1; no definite D call. There are 15 residues in the CDR3. V lost 3 bases, J lost 5 bases, and 17 bases lay in between. Germline CDR1 is DFQATT and CDR2 is SNEGSKA (reference sequence).

This clonotype occurred many times. V and J are TRBV4-3 and TRBJ2-7; D call uncertain. Trimming pared 0 bases from V and 2 bases from J, leaving 8 bases between. The CDR3 extends over 14 amino acids. Germline V gene data show CDR1 as LGHNA and CDR2 as YSLEER. CDR3 amino acids: CASSQEPGPYEQYF. CDR3 nucleotides: TGCGCCAGCAGCCAAGAACCGGGCCCCTACGAGCAGTACTTC.

This clonotype was observed many times. This chain uses TRBV6-6 with TRBJ1-2; 10 bases are shared with TRBD1. The CDR3 is made up of 15 amino acids. Germline values: CDR1 MNHNY, CDR2 SVGAGI (reference sequence). V was clipped by 4 bases and J by 4 bases; unmatched bases: 6. The CDR3 sequence: CASSSGTGVRYGYTF. In DNA, the CDR3 is TGTGCCAGCAGTTCCGGGACAGGGGTTCGCTATGGCTACACCTTC.

Judged by abundance, this clonotype is medium-sized. The V call is TRBV7-9, the J call TRBJ1-1, with 11 positions matching TRBD1. Germline V gene sequence: CDR1 SEHNR, CDR2 FQNEAQ (reference sequence). Trimming at V came to 3 bases and at J to 5 bases, leaving 2 bases not matched to a gene. This CDR3 comprises 14 residues. CDR3 in DNA: TGTGCCAGCAGCTTTGGGACAGGGGGGACTGAAGCTTTCTTT. This gives the protein CASSFGTGGTEAFF.

By frequency in the sample, this clonotype is medium-sized (0.01 to 0.1%). This rearrangement joins TRBV6-6 to TRBJ1-2; D is undetermined. Germline V gives CDR1 MNHNY, CDR2 SVGAGI (reference sequence). Between the trimmed V and J ends, which lost 5 bases and 4 bases, there was a span of 17 bases. This CDR3 is 15 amino acids long. CDR3 loop: CASSPGTGRGYGYTF. The CDR3 DNA is TGTGCCAGCAGTCCCGGAACGGGTCGAGGCTATGGCTACACCTTC.

This clonotype showed up many times. The chain employs TRBV5-1 and TRBJ2-2, with 7 bases that match TRBD1. Germline CDR1 reads SGHRS; CDR2 reads YFSETQ. V gave up 4 bases and J gave up 3 bases; unmatched junction bases: 6. CDR3 length: 15 residues. In DNA form, the CDR3 reads TGCGCCAGCAGCCCCCGACAGGGCGACACCGGGGAGCTGTTTTTT. This gives the protein CASSPRQGDTGELFF.

The rearrangement links TRBV7-6 to TRBJ2-7; 9 bases match TRBD1. This CDR3 is built from 16 residues. CDR1 and CDR2 (germline): SGHVS, FNYEAQ. After removal of 2 bases from V and 2 bases from J, the junction contained 7 bases not matched to a gene. DNA for the CDR3: TGTGCCAGCAGCTTAACCGGGACAGGGAGTACCTACGAGCAGTACTTC. The encoded protein is CASSLTGTGSTYEQYF.

The chain has TRBV7-2 and TRBJ1-5; D is unclear. The ends were cut back, 1 base at V and 6 bases at J, with 13 bases in the middle. CDR1 and CDR2 (germline): SGHTA, FQGNSA. This CDR3 is 15 amino acids long. CDR3 region: CASSLDPGPGQPQHF. As DNA, the CDR3 is TGTGCCAGCAGCTTAGATCCCGGGCCCGGTCAGCCCCAGCATTTT. Variable domain in full (rest from reference TRBV7-2 and TRBJ1-5): GAGVSQSPSNKVTEKGKDVELRCDPISGHTALYWYRQSLGQGLEFLIYFQGNSAPDKSGLPSDRFSAERTGGSVSTLTIQRTQQEDSAVYLCASSLDPGPGQPQHFGDGTRLSIL.

There are many counts of this clonotype. The chain is built from TRBV3-1 and TRBJ2-3; 10 positions agree with TRBD2. Germline CDR1 LGHDT, CDR2 YNNKEL (reference sequence). The ends lost 4 bases at V and 4 bases at J; junction bases unmatched: 11. The CDR3 is 17 residues long. The CDR3 DNA reads as TGTGCCAGCAGCCCCGACCGGGCTAGCGGGAGCTCAGATACGCAGTATTTT. Amino acids: CASSPDRASGSSDTQYF.

This sequence joins TRBV28 and TRBJ2-1, with 14 bases that match TRBD2. There are 16 residues in the CDR3. With V trimmed by 8 bases and J by 7 bases, 10 bases remained unmatched. Germline CDR1 and CDR2: MDHEN and SYDVKM. This CDR3 is CASFPPGLAGVNEQFF. CDR3 coding DNA: TGTGCCAGCTTCCCCCCGGGACTAGCGGGAGTAAATGAGCAGTTCTTC.

This clonotype was seen repeatedly, ten times or more. The chain links TRBV6-2 or TRBV6-3 to TRBJ1-5; D is perhaps TRBD1 (6 bases). V dropped 10 bases and J dropped 3 bases, with 22 bases sitting between them. The CDR3 runs to 16 residues. The V gene's germline CDR1 is MNHEY and CDR2 SVGEGT. In DNA, the CDR3 is TGTGCCACCTCGCCGGGGGGCGCTGGGAACAATCAGCCCCAGCATTTT. Amino acid sequence: CATSPGGAGNNQPQHF.

The genes are TRBV5-5 and TRBJ1-5; D remains unclear. The CDR3 has 14 amino acids. The ends were cut back, 1 base at V and 7 bases at J, with 12 bases in the middle. Germline V CDR1 and CDR2: SGHKS, YYEKEE (reference sequence). CDR3 protein: CASSLSSGRQPQHF. In nucleotides, the CDR3 is TGTGCCAGCAGCTTGTCTTCCGGAAGGCAGCCCCAGCATTTT.

The chain uses TRBV5-1 and TRBJ2-5; TRBD2 aligns across 12 bases. This CDR3 has 17 residues. The germline V gene has CDR1 SGHRS and CDR2 YFSETQ. Unmatched junction bases numbered 6, after V lost 3 bases and J lost 0 bases. The CDR3 DNA is TGCGCCAGCAGCTCCTCGACTAGCGGGGGTCACCAAGAGACCCAGTACTTC. It codes for CASSSSTSGGHQETQYF.

In this sample, this clonotype turned up a few times. This sequence joins TRBV6-6 and TRBJ1-1; perhaps TRBD1 as D (6 bases). This CDR3 region has 16 residues. The germline CDR1 and CDR2 sequences are MNHNY and SVGAGI (reference sequence). Trimming cost V 6 bases and J 4 bases, with 21 bases left between them. This CDR3 is CASSAKAGESGTEAFF. The CDR3 region has the DNA TGTGCCAGCAGCGCCAAGGCAGGGGAGTCGGGCACTGAAGCTTTCTTT.

CDR3 residues: CASSVATSSEQYF. The CDR3 bases are TGTGCCAGCAGCGTAGCTACGAGTTCCGAGCAGTACTTC. The chain recombines TRBV9 with TRBJ2-7; D is ambiguous. Per germline, CDR1 SGDLS and CDR2 YYNGEE. The CDR3 has 13 residues. Trimming pared 0 bases from V and 6 bases from J, leaving 10 bases between.

This clonotype qualifies as medium-sized. The chain is built from TRBV28 and TRBJ1-1, with TRBD1 matching over 8 bases. The J segment lost 0 bases and the V segment lost 8 bases, leaving 8 bases of the junction unmatched. CDR1 MDHEN and CDR2 SYDVKM come from the germline V gene. The CDR3 has 15 amino acids. In nucleotides, the CDR3 is TGTGCCAGCGGAACACCGGGACAGGTGAACACTGAAGCTTTCTTT. Translation gives CASGTPGQVNTEAFF.

This clonotype showed up just a few times. CDR3 amino acids: CASSYSIGQGWSYEQYF. The CDR3 nucleotides are TGTGCCAGCAGTTACTCGATTGGACAGGGGTGGTCCTACGAGCAGTACTTC. V gene TRBV6-2 or TRBV6-3 combines with J gene TRBJ2-7; 9 positions match TRBD1. Per germline, CDR1 MNHEY and CDR2 SVGEGT. Trimming took 0 bases from V and 1 from J; bases not matched to a gene: 7. The length of the CDR3 is 17 residues.

The sample holds many counts of this clonotype. The DNA for the CDR3 is TGTGCCAGCTCGCACCCGGGACAAAAGGAGTACTTC. Amino acids: CASSHPGQKEYF. This chain joins TRBV18 and TRBJ2-7, with D tentatively TRBD1 (6 bases). The CDR3 loop spans 12 amino acids. The V end lost 6 bases, the J end lost 11 bases, and 17 bases lay between the germline ends. Germline V CDR1 and CDR2: KGHSH, LQKENI.

In this sample, this clonotype turned up a few times. The chain has TRBV28 and TRBJ1-6, with 8 bases aligning to TRBD1. The germline gives CDR1 MDHEN, CDR2 SYDVKM. The length of the CDR3 is 17 residues. V was clipped by 7 bases and J by 0 bases; unmatched bases: 8. The DNA for the CDR3 is TGTGCCAGCAACCCGGCCCAGGGGGCCTCCTATAATTCACCCCTCCACTTT. This gives the protein CASNPAQGASYNSPLHF.

The V gene is TRBV7-3, the J gene TRBJ2-7; tentative D call: TRBD1 (5 bases). In germline, CDR1 is SGHTA, CDR2 FQGTGA. This CDR3 comprises 13 residues. Trimming removed 5 bases at V and 1 base at J, with 9 bases between. CDR3 nucleotide sequence: TGTGCCAGCAGCCAGGGTCCATCCTACGAGCAGTACTTC. It is translated as CASSQGPSYEQYF.

This clonotype counts as medium-sized. The chain has TRBV5-1 and TRBJ1-5; unclear D gene. CDR1 and CDR2 (germline): SGHRS, YFSETQ. This CDR3 region has 13 residues. V gave up 4 bases and J gave up 4 bases, with 9 bases separating them. This chain's CDR3 is CASSPEGNQPQHF. As DNA, the CDR3 is TGCGCCAGCAGCCCCGAGGGTAATCAGCCCCAGCATTTT.

The chain joins TRBV5-4 to TRBJ2-5, with D possibly matching TRBD2 (5 bases). CDR3 size: 13 residues. The V gene's germline CDR1 is SGHNT and CDR2 YYREEE (reference sequence). V lost 9 bases and J lost 4, with 16 bases in between. The CDR3 sequence is CATGPGNAETQYF. The CDR3 nucleotides are TGTGCCACCGGCCCGGGGAATGCAGAGACCCAGTACTTC.

This clonotype was counted ten times or more. Written as DNA, the CDR3 is TGCGCCAGCAGCTTGGGACAGGACGGCTATGGCTACACCTTC. Its protein product is CASSLGQDGYGYTF. The V gene is TRBV5-1, the J gene TRBJ1-2; weak D call: TRBD1 (6 bases). Deletions cut 0 bases from V and 4 bases from J, with 10 bases between. This CDR3 is 14 amino acids long. From germline, CDR1 is SGHRS and CDR2 YFSETQ.